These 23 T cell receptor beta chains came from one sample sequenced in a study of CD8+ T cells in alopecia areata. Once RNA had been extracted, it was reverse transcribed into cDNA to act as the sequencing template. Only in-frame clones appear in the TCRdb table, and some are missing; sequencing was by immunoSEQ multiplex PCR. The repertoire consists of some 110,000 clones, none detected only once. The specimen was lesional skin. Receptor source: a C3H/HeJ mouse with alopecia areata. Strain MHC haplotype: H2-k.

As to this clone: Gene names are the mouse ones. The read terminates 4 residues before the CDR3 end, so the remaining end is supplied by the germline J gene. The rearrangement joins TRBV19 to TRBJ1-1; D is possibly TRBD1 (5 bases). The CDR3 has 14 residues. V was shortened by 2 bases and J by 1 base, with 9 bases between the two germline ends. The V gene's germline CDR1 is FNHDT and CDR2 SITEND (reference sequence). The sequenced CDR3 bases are TGTGCCAGCAGTATTCCAGGGCGGAACACA. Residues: CASSIPGRNT. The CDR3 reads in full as CASSIPGRNTEVFF. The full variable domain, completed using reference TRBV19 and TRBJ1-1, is GGIITQTPKFLIGQEGQKLTLKCQQNFNHDTMYWYRQDSGKGLRLIYYSITENDLQKGDLSEGYDASREKKSSFSLTVTSAQKNEMAVFLCASSIPGRNTEVFFGKGTRLTVV.

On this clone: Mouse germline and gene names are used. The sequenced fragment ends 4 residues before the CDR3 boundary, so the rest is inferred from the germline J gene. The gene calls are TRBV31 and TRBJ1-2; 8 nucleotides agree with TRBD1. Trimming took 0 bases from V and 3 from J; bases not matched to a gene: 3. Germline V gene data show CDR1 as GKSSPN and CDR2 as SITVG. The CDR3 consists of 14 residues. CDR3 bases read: TGTGCCTGGAGTCTAGTGGACAGGGACTCC. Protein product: CAWSLVDRDS. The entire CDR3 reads CAWSLVDRDSDYTF.

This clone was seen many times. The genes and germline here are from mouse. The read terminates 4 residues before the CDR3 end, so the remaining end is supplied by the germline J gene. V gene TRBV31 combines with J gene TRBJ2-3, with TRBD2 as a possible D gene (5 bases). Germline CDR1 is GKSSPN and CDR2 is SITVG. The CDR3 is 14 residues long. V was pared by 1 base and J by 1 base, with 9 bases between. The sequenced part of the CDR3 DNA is TGTGCCTGGAGTCGTGGGGAGGGTGCAGAA. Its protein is CAWSRGEGAE. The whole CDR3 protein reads CAWSRGEGAETLYF.

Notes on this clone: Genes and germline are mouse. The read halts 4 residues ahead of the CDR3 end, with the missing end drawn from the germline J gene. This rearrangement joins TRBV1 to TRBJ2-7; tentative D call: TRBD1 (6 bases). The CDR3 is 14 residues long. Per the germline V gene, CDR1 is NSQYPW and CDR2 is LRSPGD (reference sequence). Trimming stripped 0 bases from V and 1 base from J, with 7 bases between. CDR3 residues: CTCSAEGQSYEQYF. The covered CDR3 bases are TGCACCTGCAGTGCAGAAGGACAGTCCTAT.

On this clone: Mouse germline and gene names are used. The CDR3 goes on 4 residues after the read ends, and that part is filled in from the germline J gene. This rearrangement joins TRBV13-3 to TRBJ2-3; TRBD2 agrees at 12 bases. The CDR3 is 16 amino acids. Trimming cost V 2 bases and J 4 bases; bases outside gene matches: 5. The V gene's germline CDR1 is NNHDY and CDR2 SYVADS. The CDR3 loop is CASSEPGTGGSETLYF. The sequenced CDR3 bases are TGTGCCAGCAGTGAGCCCGGGACTGGGGGGTCAGAA.

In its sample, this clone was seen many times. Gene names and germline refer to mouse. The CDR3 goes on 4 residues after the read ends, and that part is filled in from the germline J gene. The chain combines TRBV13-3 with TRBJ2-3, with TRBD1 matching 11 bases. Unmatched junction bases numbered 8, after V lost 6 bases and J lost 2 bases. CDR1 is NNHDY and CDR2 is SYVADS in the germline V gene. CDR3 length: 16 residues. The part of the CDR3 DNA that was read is TGTGCCAGCATTGGACAGGGGGCCTCTGTTGCAGAA. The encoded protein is CASIGQGASVAE. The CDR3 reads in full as CASIGQGASVAETLYF.

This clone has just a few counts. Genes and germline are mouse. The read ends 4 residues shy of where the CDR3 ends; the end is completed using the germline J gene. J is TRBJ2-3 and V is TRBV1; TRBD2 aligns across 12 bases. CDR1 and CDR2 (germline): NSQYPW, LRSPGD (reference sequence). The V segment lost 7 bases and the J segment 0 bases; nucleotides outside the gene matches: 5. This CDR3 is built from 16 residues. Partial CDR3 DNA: TGCACCTGCAAATCCGGGACTGGGGGGAGTGCAGAA. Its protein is CTCKSGTGGSAE. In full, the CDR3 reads CTCKSGTGGSAETLYF. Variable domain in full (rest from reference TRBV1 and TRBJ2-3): VTLLEQNPRWRLVPRGQAVNLRCILKNSQYPWMSWYQQDLQKQLQWLFTLRSPGDKEVKSLPGADYLATRVTDTELRLQVANMSQGRTLYCTCKSGTGGSAETLYFGSGTRLTVL.

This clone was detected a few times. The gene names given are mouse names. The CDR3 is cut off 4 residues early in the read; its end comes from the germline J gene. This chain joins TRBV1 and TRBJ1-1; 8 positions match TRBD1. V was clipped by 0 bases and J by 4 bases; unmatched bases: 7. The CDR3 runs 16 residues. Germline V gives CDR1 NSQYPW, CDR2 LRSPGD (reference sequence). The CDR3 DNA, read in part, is TGCACCTGCAGTGCAGATCCCCAGGGGGCGGGCACA. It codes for CTCSADPQGAGT. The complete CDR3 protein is CTCSADPQGAGTEVFF.

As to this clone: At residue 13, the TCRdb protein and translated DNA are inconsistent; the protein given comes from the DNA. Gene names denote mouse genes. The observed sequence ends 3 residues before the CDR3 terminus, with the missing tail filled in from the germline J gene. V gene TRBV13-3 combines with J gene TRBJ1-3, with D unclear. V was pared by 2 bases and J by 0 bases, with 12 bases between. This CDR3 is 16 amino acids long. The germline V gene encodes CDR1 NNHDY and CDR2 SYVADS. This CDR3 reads CASSEPNKYSGNTLYF. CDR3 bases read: TGTGCCAGCAGTGAACCGAACAAATATTCTGGAAATACG.

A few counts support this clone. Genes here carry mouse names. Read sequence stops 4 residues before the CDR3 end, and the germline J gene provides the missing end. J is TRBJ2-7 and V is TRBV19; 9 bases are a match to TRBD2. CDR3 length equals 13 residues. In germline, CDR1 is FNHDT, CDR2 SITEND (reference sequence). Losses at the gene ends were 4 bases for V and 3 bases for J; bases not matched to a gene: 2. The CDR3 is CASSGWGGYEQYF. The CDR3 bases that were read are TGTGCCAGCAGTGGCTGGGGGGGCTAT.

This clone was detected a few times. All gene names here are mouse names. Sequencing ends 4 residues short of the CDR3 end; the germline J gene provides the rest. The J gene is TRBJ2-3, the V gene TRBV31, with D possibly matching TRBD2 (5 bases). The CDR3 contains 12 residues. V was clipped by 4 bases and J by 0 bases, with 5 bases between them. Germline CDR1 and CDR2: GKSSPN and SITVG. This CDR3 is CAWTGSAETLYF. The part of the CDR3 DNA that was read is TGTGCCTGGACTGGGAGTGCAGAA.

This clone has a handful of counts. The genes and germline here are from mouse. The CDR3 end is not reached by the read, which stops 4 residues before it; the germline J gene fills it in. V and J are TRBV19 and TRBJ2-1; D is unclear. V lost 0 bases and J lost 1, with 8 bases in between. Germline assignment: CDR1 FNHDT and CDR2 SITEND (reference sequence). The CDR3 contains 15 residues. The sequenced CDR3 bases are TGTGCCAGCAGTATAGGGGATCCGAACTATGCT. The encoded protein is CASSIGDPNYA. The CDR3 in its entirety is CASSIGDPNYAEQFF.

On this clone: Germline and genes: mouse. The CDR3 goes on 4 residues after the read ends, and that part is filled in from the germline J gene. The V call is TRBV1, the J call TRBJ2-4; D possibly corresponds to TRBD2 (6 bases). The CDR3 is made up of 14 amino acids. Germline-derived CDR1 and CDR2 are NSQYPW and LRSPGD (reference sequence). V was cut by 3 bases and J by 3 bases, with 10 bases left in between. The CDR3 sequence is CTCSAPGGQNTLYF. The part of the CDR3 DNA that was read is TGCACCTGCAGTGCTCCGGGGGGACAAAAC.

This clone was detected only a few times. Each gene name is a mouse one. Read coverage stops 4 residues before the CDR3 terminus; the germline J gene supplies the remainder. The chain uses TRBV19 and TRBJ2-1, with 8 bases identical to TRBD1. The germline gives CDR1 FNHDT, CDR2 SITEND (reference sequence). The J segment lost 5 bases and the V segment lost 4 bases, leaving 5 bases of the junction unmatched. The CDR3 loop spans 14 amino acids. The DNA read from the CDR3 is TGTGCCAGCAGTCCCAGGGGGCTGGATGCT. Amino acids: CASSPRGLDA. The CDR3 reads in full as CASSPRGLDAEQFF.

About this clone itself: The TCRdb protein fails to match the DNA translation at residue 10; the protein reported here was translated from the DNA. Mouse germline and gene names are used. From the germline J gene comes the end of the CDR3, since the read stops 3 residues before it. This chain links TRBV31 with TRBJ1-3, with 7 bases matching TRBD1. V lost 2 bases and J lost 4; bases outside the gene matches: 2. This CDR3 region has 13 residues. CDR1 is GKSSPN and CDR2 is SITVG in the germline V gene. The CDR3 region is CAWSTGEGNTLYF. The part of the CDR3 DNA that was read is TGTGCCTGGAGTACAGGGGAAGGAAATACG.

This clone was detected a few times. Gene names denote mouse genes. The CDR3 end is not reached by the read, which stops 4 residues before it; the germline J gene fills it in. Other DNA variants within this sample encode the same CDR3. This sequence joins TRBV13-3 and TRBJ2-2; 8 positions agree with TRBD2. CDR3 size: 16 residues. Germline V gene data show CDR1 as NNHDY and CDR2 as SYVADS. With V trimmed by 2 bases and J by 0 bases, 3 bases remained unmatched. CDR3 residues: CASSDDWGANTGQLYF. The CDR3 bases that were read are TGTGCCAGCAGTGACGACTGGGGAGCAAACACCGGG.

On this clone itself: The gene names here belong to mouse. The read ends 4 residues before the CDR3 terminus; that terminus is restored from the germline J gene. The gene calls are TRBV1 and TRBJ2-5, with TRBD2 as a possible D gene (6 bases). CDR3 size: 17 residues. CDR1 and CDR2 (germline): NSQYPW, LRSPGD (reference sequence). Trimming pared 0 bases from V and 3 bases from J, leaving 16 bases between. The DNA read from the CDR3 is TGCACCTGCAGTGCAGATCTGCGGGGGGAGGGTCAAGAC. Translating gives CTCSADLRGEGQD. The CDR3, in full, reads CTCSADLRGEGQDTQYF. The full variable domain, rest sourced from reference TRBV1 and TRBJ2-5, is VTLLEQNPRWRLVPRGQAVNLRCILKNSQYPWMSWYQQDLQKQLQWLFTLRSPGDKEVKSLPGADYLATRVTDTELRLQVANMSQGRTLYCTCSADLRGEGQDTQYFGPGTRLLVL.

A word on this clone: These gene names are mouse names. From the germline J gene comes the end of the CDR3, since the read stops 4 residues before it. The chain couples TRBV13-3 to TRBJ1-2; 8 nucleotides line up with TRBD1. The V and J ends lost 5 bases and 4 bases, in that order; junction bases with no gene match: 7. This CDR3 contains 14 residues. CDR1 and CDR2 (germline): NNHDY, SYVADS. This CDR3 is CASSHRGRGSDYTF. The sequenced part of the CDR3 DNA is TGTGCCAGCAGCCACAGGGGGAGGGGCTCC.

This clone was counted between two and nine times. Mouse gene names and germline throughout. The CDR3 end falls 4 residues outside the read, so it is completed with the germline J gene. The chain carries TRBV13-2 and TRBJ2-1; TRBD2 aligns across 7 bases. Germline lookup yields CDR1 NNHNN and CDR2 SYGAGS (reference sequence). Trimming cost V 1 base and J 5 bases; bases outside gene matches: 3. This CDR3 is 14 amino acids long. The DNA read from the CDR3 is TGTGCCAGCGGTGATCGGCTGGGGGATGCT. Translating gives CASGDRLGDA. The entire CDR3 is CASGDRLGDAEQFF.

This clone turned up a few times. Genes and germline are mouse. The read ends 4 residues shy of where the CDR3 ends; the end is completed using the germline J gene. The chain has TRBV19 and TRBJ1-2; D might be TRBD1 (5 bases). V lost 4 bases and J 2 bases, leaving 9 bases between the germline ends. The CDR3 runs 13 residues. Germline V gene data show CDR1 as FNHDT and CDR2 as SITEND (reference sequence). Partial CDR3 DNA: TGTGCCAGCAGTTCGGGACTGAACTCC. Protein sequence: CASSSGLNS. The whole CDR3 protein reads CASSSGLNSDYTF.

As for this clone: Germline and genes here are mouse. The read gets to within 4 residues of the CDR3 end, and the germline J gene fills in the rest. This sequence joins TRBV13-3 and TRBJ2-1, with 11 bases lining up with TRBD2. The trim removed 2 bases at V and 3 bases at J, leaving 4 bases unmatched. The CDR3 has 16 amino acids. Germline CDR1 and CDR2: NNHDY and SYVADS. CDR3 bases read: TGTGCCAGCAGTGAGACTGGGGGGGAGGGCTATGCT. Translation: CASSETGGEGYA. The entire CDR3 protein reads CASSETGGEGYAEQFF.

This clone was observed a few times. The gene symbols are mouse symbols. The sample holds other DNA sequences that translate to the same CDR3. The sequenced CDR3 bases are TGCACCTGCAGTGCAGGGACTGGGGTCCAAAAC. Protein sequence: CTCSAGTGVQN. The full CDR3 sequence reads CTCSAGTGVQNTLYF. V usage is TRBV1 and J usage is TRBJ2-4, with 9 bases fitting TRBD2. The read stops 4 residues short of the end of the CDR3; the missing end is completed from the germline J gene. J was trimmed by 3 bases and V by 1 base; bases with no gene match: 2. CDR1 NSQYPW and CDR2 LRSPGD come from the germline V gene (reference sequence). The CDR3 consists of 15 residues. The full variable domain, completed using reference TRBV1 and TRBJ2-4, is VTLLEQNPRWRLVPRGQAVNLRCILKNSQYPWMSWYQQDLQKQLQWLFTLRSPGDKEVKSLPGADYLATRVTDTELRLQVANMSQGRTLYCTCSAGTGVQNTLYFGAGTRLSVL.

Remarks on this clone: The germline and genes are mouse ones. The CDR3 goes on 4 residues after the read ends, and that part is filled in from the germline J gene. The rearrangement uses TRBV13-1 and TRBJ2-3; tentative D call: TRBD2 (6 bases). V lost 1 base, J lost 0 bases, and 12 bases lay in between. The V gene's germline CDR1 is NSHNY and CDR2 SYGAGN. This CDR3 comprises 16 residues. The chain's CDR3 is CASSDSLGTSAETLYF. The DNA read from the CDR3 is TGTGCCAGCAGTGATTCCCTGGGGACTAGTGCAGAA.